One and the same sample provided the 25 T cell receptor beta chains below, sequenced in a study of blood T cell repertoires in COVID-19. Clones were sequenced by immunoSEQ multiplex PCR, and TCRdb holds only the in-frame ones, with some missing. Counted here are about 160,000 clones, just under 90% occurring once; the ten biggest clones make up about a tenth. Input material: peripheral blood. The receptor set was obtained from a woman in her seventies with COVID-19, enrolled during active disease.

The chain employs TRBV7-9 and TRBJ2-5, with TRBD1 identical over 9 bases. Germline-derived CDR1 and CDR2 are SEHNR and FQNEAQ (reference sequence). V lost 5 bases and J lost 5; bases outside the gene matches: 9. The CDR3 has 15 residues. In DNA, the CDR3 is TGTGCCAGCAGCCTAAGGGACAGGGTAATCGAGACCCAGTACTTC. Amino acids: CASSLRDRVIETQYF.

The CDR3 sequence is CASSYTGTGGSEQYF. CDR3 DNA sequence: TGTGCCAGCAGCTATACCGGGACAGGGGGCTCCGAGCAGTACTTC. This chain connects TRBV5-5 to TRBJ2-7; 12 bases match TRBD1. This CDR3 has 15 residues. V shed 3 bases, J shed 6 bases, and the junction held 7 bases outside the gene matches. The germline V gene has CDR1 SGHKS and CDR2 YYEKEE (reference sequence).

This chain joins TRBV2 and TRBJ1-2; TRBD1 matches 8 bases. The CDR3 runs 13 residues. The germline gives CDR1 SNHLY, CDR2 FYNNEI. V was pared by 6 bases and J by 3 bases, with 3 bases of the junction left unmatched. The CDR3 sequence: CASRDREHYGYTF. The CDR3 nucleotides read TGTGCCAGCAGGGACAGGGAGCACTATGGCTACACCTTC. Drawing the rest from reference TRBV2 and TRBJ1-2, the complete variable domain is EPEVTQTPSHQVTQMGQEVILRCVPISNHLYFYWYRQILGQKVEFLVSFYNNEISEKSEIFDDQFSVERPDGSNFTLKIRSTKLEDSAMYFCASRDREHYGYTFGSGTRLTVV.

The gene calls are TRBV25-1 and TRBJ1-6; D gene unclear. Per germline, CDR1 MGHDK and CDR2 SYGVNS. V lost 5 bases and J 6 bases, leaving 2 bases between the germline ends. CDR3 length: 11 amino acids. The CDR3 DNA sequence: TGTGCCAGCAGTCGTAATTCACCCCTCCACTTT. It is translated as CASSRNSPLHF.

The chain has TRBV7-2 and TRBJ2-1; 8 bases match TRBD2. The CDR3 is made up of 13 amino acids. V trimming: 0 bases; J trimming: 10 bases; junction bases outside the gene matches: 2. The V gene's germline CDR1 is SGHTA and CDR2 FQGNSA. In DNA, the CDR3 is TGTGCCAGCAGCTTAGCCTTAGCGGGGGAGCAGTTCTTC. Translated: CASSLALAGEQFF.

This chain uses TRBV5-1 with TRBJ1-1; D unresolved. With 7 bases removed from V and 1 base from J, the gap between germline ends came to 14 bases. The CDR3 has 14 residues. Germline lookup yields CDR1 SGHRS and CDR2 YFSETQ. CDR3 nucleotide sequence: TGCGCCAGCTGCCCCCGGGAAAGGAACACTGAAGCTTTCTTT. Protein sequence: CASCPRERNTEAFF.

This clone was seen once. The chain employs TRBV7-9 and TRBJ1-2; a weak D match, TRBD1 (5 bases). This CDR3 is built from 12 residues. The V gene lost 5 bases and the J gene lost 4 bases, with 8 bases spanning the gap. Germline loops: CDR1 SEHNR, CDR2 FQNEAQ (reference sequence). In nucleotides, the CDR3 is TGTGCCAGCAGCATAGACAGCTATGGCTACACCTTC. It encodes CASSIDSYGYTF.

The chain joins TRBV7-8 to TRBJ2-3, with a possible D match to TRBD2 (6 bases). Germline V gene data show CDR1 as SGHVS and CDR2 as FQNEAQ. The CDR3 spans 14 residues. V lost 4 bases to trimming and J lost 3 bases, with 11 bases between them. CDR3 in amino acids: CASSYGGWTDTQYF. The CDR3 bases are TGTGCCAGCAGCTACGGGGGTTGGACAGATACGCAGTATTTT.

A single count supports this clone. CDR3 residues: CASSLLTYYNEQFF. CDR3 DNA: TGTGCCAGCAGCCTACTAACGTACTACAATGAGCAGTTCTTC. This chain joins TRBV7-9 and TRBJ2-1, with D unclear. There are 14 residues in the CDR3. From germline, CDR1 is SEHNR and CDR2 FQNEAQ (reference sequence). V dropped 5 bases and J dropped 3 bases, with 11 bases sitting between them.

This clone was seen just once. The CDR3 sequence is CASSQNRDNEQFF. CDR3 DNA: TGTGCCAGCAGCCAGAACAGGGACAATGAGCAGTTCTTC. The chain combines TRBV16 with TRBJ2-1; D perhaps matches TRBD1 (6 bases). V dropped 3 bases and J dropped 5 bases, with 8 bases sitting between them. Germline lookup yields CDR1 KGHSY and CDR2 FQNENV. The CDR3 is 13 residues long.

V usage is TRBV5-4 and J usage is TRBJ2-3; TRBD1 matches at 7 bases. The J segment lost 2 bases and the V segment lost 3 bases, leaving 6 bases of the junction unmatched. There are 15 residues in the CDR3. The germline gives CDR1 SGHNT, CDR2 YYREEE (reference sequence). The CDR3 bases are TGTGCCAGCAGCTCTCGAGGGGGCAACACAGATACGCAGTATTTT. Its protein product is CASSSRGGNTDTQYF.

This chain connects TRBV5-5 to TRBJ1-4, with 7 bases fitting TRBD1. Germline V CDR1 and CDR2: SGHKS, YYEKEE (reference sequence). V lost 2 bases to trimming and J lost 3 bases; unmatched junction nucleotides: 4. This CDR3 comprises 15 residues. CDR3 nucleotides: TGTGCCAGCAGCTTCGAGGGGGCTGCTAATGAAAAACTGTTTTTT. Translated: CASSFEGAANEKLFF.

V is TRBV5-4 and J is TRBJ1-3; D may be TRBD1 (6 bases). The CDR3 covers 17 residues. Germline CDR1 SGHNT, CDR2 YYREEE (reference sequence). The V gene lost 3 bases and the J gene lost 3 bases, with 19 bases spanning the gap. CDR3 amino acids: CASSSQGSGGHGNTIYF. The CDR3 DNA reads TGTGCCAGCAGCTCCCAGGGGTCGGGAGGTCATGGAAACACCATATATTTT.

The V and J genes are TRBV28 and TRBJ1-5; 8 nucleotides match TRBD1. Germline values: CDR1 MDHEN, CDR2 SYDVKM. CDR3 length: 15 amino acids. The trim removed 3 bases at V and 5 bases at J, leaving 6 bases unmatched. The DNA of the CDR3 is TGTGCCAGCAGTTTGGGTCAGGGGGCCTATCAGCCCCAGCATTTT. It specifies CASSLGQGAYQPQHF.

The CDR3 spells CASSQGFGDQPQHF. Here the CDR3 DNA reads TGTGCCAGCAGCCAGGGGTTCGGGGATCAGCCCCAGCATTTT. The chain carries TRBV6-6 and TRBJ1-5, with TRBD1 as a possible D gene (6 bases). Trimming left V 6 bases short and J 5 bases short, with 14 bases between. This CDR3 spans 14 amino acids. Germline V gene sequence: CDR1 MNHNY, CDR2 SVGAGI (reference sequence).

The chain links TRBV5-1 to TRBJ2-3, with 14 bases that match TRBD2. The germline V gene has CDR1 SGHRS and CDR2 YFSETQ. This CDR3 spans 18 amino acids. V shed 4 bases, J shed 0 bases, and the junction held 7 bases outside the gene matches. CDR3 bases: TGCGCCAGCAGCGCAGGACTAGCGGGGGGAACTAGCACAGATACGCAGTATTTT. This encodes CASSAGLAGGTSTDTQYF.

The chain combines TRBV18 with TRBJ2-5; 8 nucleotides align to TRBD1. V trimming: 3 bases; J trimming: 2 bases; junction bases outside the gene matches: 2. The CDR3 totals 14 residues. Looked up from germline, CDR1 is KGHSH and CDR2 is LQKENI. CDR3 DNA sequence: TGTGCCAGCTCACCGGACAGGGCACAAGAGACCCAGTACTTC. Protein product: CASSPDRAQETQYF.

CDR3 in DNA: TGTGCCAGCAGTGAAGGGCAGGGGTTGAGGCTGTTTTTT. Its translation: CASSEGQGLRLFF. The chain has TRBV2 and TRBJ1-4; perhaps TRBD1 as D (6 bases). V gave up 1 base and J gave up 14 bases, with 14 bases separating them. The CDR3 is made up of 13 amino acids. Germline CDR1 SNHLY, CDR2 FYNNEI.

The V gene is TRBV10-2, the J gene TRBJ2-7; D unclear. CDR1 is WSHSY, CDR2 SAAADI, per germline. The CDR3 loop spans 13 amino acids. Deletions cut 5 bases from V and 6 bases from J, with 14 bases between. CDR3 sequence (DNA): TGCGCCAGCAGTCGCAACAGTCTCTTCGAGCAGTACTTC. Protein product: CASSRNSLFEQYF.

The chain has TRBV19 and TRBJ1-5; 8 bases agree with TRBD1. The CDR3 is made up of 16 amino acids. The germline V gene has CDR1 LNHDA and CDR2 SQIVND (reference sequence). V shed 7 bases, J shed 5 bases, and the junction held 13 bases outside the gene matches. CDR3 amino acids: CASTIEGTGGYQPQHF. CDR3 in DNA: TGTGCCAGTACCATAGAAGGGACAGGAGGATATCAGCCCCAGCATTTT. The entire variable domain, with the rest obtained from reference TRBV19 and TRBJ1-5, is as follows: DGGITQSPKYLFRKEGQNVTLSCEQNLNHDAMYWYRQDPGQGLRLIYYSQIVNDFQKGDIAEGYSVSREKKESFPLTVTSAQKNPTAFYLCASTIEGTGGYQPQHFGDGTRLSIL.

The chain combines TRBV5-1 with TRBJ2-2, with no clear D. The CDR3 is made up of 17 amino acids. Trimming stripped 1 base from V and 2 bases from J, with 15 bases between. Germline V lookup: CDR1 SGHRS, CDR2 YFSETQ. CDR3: CASSLNYGGGNTGELFF. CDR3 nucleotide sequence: TGCGCCAGCAGCTTGAACTACGGCGGCGGAAACACCGGGGAGCTGTTTTTT.

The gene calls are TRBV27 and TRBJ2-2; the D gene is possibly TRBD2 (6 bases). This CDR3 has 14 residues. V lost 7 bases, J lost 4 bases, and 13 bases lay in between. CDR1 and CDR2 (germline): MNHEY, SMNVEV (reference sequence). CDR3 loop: CASTLGGITGELFF. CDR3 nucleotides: TGTGCCAGCACCCTCGGAGGGATCACCGGGGAGCTGTTTTTT.

The CDR3 loop is CASSYGGEQYF. In nucleotides, the CDR3 is TGCGCCAGCAGCTACGGAGGGGAGCAGTACTTC. The chain uses TRBV5-1 and TRBJ2-7; D is perhaps TRBD2 (6 bases). Per the germline V gene, CDR1 is SGHRS and CDR2 is YFSETQ. The CDR3 has 11 amino acids. The V and J ends lost 3 bases and 7 bases respectively, with 8 bases between them.

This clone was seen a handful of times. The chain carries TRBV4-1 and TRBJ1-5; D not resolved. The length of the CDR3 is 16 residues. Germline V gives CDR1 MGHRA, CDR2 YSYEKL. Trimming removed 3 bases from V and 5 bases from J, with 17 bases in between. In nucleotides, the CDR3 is TGCGCCAGCAGCCAGGAGGAGCGGGCAGTTTATCAGCCCCAGCATTTT. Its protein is CASSQEERAVYQPQHF.

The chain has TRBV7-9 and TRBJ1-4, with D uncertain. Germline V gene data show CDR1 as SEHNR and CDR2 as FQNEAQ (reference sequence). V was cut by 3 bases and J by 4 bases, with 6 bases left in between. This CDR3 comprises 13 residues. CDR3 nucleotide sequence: TGTGCCAGCAGCTTGGCAGTTAATGAAAAACTGTTTTTT. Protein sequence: CASSLAVNEKLFF.